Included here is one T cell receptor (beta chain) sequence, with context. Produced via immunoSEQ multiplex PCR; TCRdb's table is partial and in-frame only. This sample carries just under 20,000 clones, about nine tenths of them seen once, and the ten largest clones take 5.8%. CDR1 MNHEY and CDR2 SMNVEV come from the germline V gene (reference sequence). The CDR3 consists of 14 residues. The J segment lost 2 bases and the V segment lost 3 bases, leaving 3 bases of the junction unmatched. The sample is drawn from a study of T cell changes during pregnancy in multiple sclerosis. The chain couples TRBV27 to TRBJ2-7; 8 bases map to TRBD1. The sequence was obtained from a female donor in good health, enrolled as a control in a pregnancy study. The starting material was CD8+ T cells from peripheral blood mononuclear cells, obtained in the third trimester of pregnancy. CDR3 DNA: TGTGCCAGCAGTTTGGGACAGGCGACCTACGAGCAGTACTTC. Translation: CASSLGQATYEQYF.